This entry features one T cell receptor (beta chain) sequence. The source of the sample is a study of blood T cell repertoires in COVID-19. Study at large: PBMCs, B-cell-depleted T cells, or T cells provided the cDNA or gDNA that made up the material.

As handled by the study authors: Reference gene primer amplification yielded estimated nucleated cell counts. The assay was immunoSEQ multiplex PCR, and TCRdb's table has in-frame clones only and misses some. That table furnishes V, J and clone size, whereas the DNA furnished D and trimming. The table includes roughly 160,000 clones, approximately 81% detected once. Losses at the gene ends were 1 base for V and 4 bases for J; bases not matched to a gene: 10. Germline CDR1 and CDR2: LGHNA and YNFKEQ. This CDR3 has 16 amino acids. This clonotype originated in a woman aged 45-60 years with COVID-19, enrolled during active disease. V usage is TRBV4-2 and J usage is TRBJ2-7, with 7 positions matching TRBD1. Specimen: peripheral blood. As DNA, the CDR3 is TGTGCCAGCAGCCAAGGACGGTCAGGGGGTACGTACGAGCAGTACTTC. Translation gives CASSQGRSGGTYEQYF.